This record looks at one T cell receptor (beta chain) sequence and its context. Its antigen is not known. V lost 6 bases and J 5 bases, leaving 9 bases between the germline ends. Germline V gives CDR1 ENHRY, CDR2 SYGVKD. The CDR3 extends over 12 amino acids. The data were taken from a study of identical twins. Overall study results and limits: Out-of-frame alpha sequences shared by twins showed excess low generation probability. For out-of-frame beta sequences, excess twin sharing was weaker.

Template switching introduced a universal primer site, and the cDNA bore unique molecular identifiers. TCRdb re-called the 5' RACE reads through MiXCR, storing one row per CDR3 protein. The sample has about 810,000 distinct CDR3 sequences, roughly an eighth seen once; the top ten hold about 1.5%. This sample also appeared in a second study, on yellow fever vaccine responses in identical twins.

What was sequenced was PBMCs. The origin of this receptor is a young woman in good health. This rearrangement joins TRBV10-3 to TRBJ2-3; D is unclear. The DNA of the CDR3 is TGTGCCATCAGCCTAGGTGGAGATACGCAGTATTTT. It codes for CAISLGGDTQYF.